This T cell receptor (beta chain) emerged from a study of cytotoxic CD8 clonotypes in ibrutinib-treated CLL. General study points: Treatment saw public clonotypes, which were uncommon, either contract or stay stable.

Assay used: immunoSEQ multiplex PCR; TCRdb lists only in-frame clones, some missing. The sample includes 200,000 or so clones, about four fifths of them seen just once. With 7 bases removed from V and 0 bases from J, the gap between germline ends came to 7 bases. The CDR3 is 13 residues long. Germline V gene lookup returns CDR1 LNHDA and CDR2 SQIVND (reference sequence). On this clone: Its specificity is not known.

This specimen was PBMCs, taken after 12 months of ibrutinib treatment. The J gene is TRBJ1-5, the V gene TRBV19; TRBD1 is a possible D gene (6 bases). The clonotype originates from a human donor with chronic lymphocytic leukemia. For the CDR3, the DNA is TGTGCCAGTAAGGGGGATAGCAATCAGCCCCAGCATTTT. It is translated as CASKGDSNQPQHF. The complete variable domain, with remaining parts taken from reference TRBV19 and TRBJ1-5, reads DGGITQSPKYLFRKEGQNVTLSCEQNLNHDAMYWYRQDPGQGLRLIYYSQIVNDFQKGDIAEGYSVSREKKESFPLTVTSAQKNPTAFYLCASKGDSNQPQHFGDGTRLSIL.